A single sample is the source of the 29 T cell receptor beta chains below, sequenced in a study of T cell repertoires in cytomegalovirus infection. MiXCR was run by TCRdb on the reads, yielding one entry per CDR3 protein. This sample has a few hundred thousand distinct CDR3 sequences, with under 25% found just once. Sequenced sample: CD8+ T cells from PBMCs. The receptors here all came from a human donor in good health (CMV status not recorded). Some clones in this sample may be carry-over from other donors' samples.

This clonotype occurred a few times. The chain uses TRBV12-3 or TRBV12-4 and TRBJ1-1; D is unresolved. The V gene lost 3 bases and the J gene lost 7 bases, with 9 bases spanning the gap. The CDR3 is 12 residues long. Here the CDR3 DNA reads TGTGCCAGCAGTTTGACCGTAGTTGAAGCTTTCTTT. Translation: CASSLTVVEAFF.

V gene TRBV6-1 combines with J gene TRBJ1-6, with D uncertain. The length of the CDR3 is 12 residues. V lost 5 bases and J 8 bases, leaving 7 bases between the germline ends. CDR1 is MNHNS and CDR2 is SASEGT in the germline V gene. The CDR3 region is CASSTGDSPLHF. As DNA, the CDR3 is TGTGCCAGCAGTACTGGGGATTCACCCCTCCACTTT.

The gene calls are TRBV27 and TRBJ2-3, with 9 bases matching TRBD1. The V gene end was trimmed by 6 bases and the J gene end by 4 bases; junction bases not matched to a gene: 8. The CDR3 has 15 amino acids. Germline CDR1 and CDR2: MNHEY and SMNVEV (reference sequence). CDR3 residues: CASSLRDRDADTQYF. In DNA, the CDR3 is TGTGCCAGCAGCCTGCGGGACAGGGACGCAGATACGCAGTATTTT.

This clonotype occurred many times. This rearrangement joins TRBV6-2 or TRBV6-3 to TRBJ2-3; D call uncertain. Per the germline V gene, CDR1 is MNHEY and CDR2 is SVGEGT. Trimming took off 7 bases at V and 0 bases at J, with 20 bases between the two ends. The CDR3 is 17 residues long. In DNA form, the CDR3 reads TGTGCCAGCATTAGGGCCGGTATCTACTCTAGCACAGATACGCAGTATTTT. This sequence encodes CASIRAGIYSSTDTQYF.

The chain carries TRBV7-3 and TRBJ2-1; 7 positions agree with TRBD1. There are 13 residues in the CDR3. Trimming took 7 bases from V and 7 from J; bases not matched to a gene: 7. The germline CDR1 and CDR2 sequences are SGHTA and FQGTGA. CDR3 amino acids: CASIPGTVNEQFF. The DNA of the CDR3 is TGTGCCAGCATCCCCGGGACAGTAAATGAGCAGTTCTTC.

This clonotype was recorded many times. This rearrangement joins TRBV7-2 to TRBJ2-7; 10 nucleotides line up with TRBD1. The trim removed 2 bases at V and 4 bases at J, leaving 5 bases unmatched. The CDR3 has 15 residues. Germline assignment: CDR1 SGHTA and CDR2 FQGNSA. CDR3 sequence reads: CASSLPGQGMYEQYF. CDR3 sequence (DNA): TGTGCCAGCAGCTTACCGGGACAGGGGATGTACGAGCAGTACTTC.

This chain uses TRBV25-1 with TRBJ1-1; D possibly corresponds to TRBD1 (5 bases). From germline, CDR1 is MGHDK and CDR2 SYGVNS. Trimming stripped 0 bases from V and 2 bases from J, with 10 bases between. CDR3 length: 15 amino acids. The CDR3 region has the DNA TGTGCCAGCAGTGAATATGGGGGGGGAAACACTGAAGCTTTCTTT. As protein: CASSEYGGGNTEAFF.

The gene calls are TRBV6-2 or TRBV6-3 and TRBJ2-5; 8 bases line up with TRBD2. The germline CDR1 and CDR2 sequences are MNHEY and SVGEGT. V lost 4 bases to trimming and J lost 7 bases; unmatched junction nucleotides: 11. CDR3 length: 15 amino acids. This CDR3 is CASSSLPGGLRTQYF. The CDR3, as DNA: TGTGCCAGCAGTTCGCTCCCGGGGGGGCTTAGGACCCAGTACTTC.

This clonotype was counted a few times. This chain uses TRBV7-9 with TRBJ2-7; D unresolved. The CDR3 contains 11 residues. Germline-derived CDR1 and CDR2 are SEHNR and FQNEAQ (reference sequence). Trimming shortened V by 10 bases and J by 3 bases, and 10 bases separated the two germline ends. CDR3 amino acids: CAISDDYEQYF. The CDR3 DNA reads as TGTGCCATTTCGGACGACTACGAGCAGTACTTC.

At least ten counts were recorded for this clonotype. The J gene is TRBJ1-1, the V gene TRBV12-3 or TRBV12-4, with TRBD1 as a possible D gene (5 bases). Trimming removed 6 bases from V and 6 bases from J, with 14 bases in between. The CDR3 loop spans 13 amino acids. CDR3 sequence: CASSFSGGAEAFF. The CDR3, as DNA: TGTGCCAGCAGCTTCTCGGGGGGAGCTGAAGCTTTCTTT.

The chain links TRBV20-1 to TRBJ2-7; perhaps TRBD2 as D (6 bases). Germline CDR1 and CDR2: DFQATT and SNEGSKA (reference sequence). V gave up 5 bases and J gave up 3 bases, with 14 bases separating them. The CDR3 has 13 residues. The CDR3: CSASGTDHYEQYF. As DNA, the CDR3 is TGCAGTGCTTCTGGGACTGATCACTACGAGCAGTACTTC.

This clonotype was observed a handful of times. The rearrangement joins TRBV12-3 or TRBV12-4 to TRBJ2-3, with 9 positions matching TRBD2. The CDR3 contains 15 residues. Germline trimming cut 1 base from V and 6 bases from J; bases unmatched to any gene: 5. The CDR3 nucleotides read TGTGCCAGCAGTTTAGGCGGGGGGGCCCAGGATACGCAGTATTTT. It yields the protein CASSLGGGAQDTQYF.

Of note for this clonotype: A much larger clonotype is one base distant, so this may be a read error. The rearrangement links TRBV7-6 to TRBJ2-7, with a tentative D call TRBD1 (6 bases). The CDR3 extends over 12 amino acids. Per the germline V gene, CDR1 is SGHVS and CDR2 is FNYEAQ. The germline V and J ends were trimmed by 5 bases and 5 bases, with 10 bases remaining between them. This CDR3 is CASSHPGDEQYF. The CDR3 DNA reads TGTGCCAGCAGCCACCCAGGGGACGAGCAGTACTTC.

The gene calls are TRBV6-6 and TRBJ1-2; D is unresolved. Germline CDR1 and CDR2: MNHNY and SVGAGI (reference sequence). This CDR3 is 13 amino acids long. Trimming removed 4 bases from V and 0 bases from J, with 6 bases in between. The CDR3 DNA sequence: TGTGCCAGCAGTTTACAACCTAACTATGGCTACACCTTC. It translates to CASSLQPNYGYTF.

This clonotype occurred many times. The chain couples TRBV4-1 to TRBJ2-7; 8 nucleotides match TRBD1. The germline V gene encodes CDR1 MGHRA and CDR2 YSYEKL. There are 14 residues in the CDR3. V lost 1 base, J lost 3 bases, and 2 bases stayed unmatched. This CDR3 reads CASSQGTGYYEQYF. The CDR3 bases are TGCGCCAGCAGCCAAGGGACAGGGTACTACGAGCAGTACTTC.

The CDR3 spells CASSPPLSGGTSSYEQYF. For the CDR3, the DNA is TGTGCCAGCAGCCCCCCCCTTAGCGGGGGGACCTCCTCCTACGAGCAGTACTTC. This chain joins TRBV5-6 and TRBJ2-7, with 10 bases matching TRBD2. There are 18 residues in the CDR3. Germline trimming cut 4 bases from V and 0 bases from J; bases unmatched to any gene: 13. Per germline, CDR1 SGHDT and CDR2 YYEEEE.

V is TRBV29-1 and J is TRBJ2-1; 10 bases match TRBD2. The ends lost 0 bases at V and 10 bases at J; junction bases unmatched: 3. The germline CDR1 and CDR2 sequences are SQVTM and ANQGSEA. The CDR3 covers 13 residues. The CDR3 loop reads CSVEDLSGGEQFF. As DNA, the CDR3 is TGCAGCGTTGAAGATCTTAGCGGGGGGGAGCAGTTCTTC.

Only a few counts were recorded for this clonotype. The chain has TRBV6-1 and TRBJ2-7; no clear D. The V end was cut by 6 bases, the J end by 3 bases, with 12 bases between. The CDR3 is 13 residues long. Looked up from germline, CDR1 is MNHNS and CDR2 is SASEGT. CDR3 amino acids: CASSATVVYEQYF. For the CDR3, the DNA is TGTGCCAGCAGCGCGACGGTAGTCTACGAGCAGTACTTC.

The rearrangement joins TRBV20-1 to TRBJ2-3; D might be TRBD1 (6 bases). Per germline, CDR1 DFQATT and CDR2 SNEGSKA (reference sequence). Trimming took 2 bases from V and 2 from J, leaving 17 bases between them. The CDR3 runs 16 residues. The CDR3 spells CSARSGEGGNTDTQYF. CDR3 sequence (DNA): TGCAGTGCTAGATCCGGGGAAGGGGGAAACACAGATACGCAGTATTTT.

This clonotype occurred many times. V and J are TRBV7-2 and TRBJ2-1, with 7 bases that match TRBD2. This CDR3 comprises 15 residues. Germline V gene lookup returns CDR1 SGHTA and CDR2 FQGNSA. Trimming removed 3 bases from V and 6 bases from J; junction bases left unmatched: 8. The CDR3, as DNA: TGTGCCAGCAGCTTGTCACCTGGGGGGGGCAATGAGCAGTTCTTC. Translated, it gives CASSLSPGGGNEQFF.

The CDR3 here is CASSHPTVRRETQYF. In DNA form, the CDR3 reads TGTGCCAGCAGCCACCCGACGGTGCGGCGAGAGACCCAGTACTTC. The genes are TRBV7-6 and TRBJ2-5; D call uncertain. CDR1 is SGHVS and CDR2 is FNYEAQ in the germline V gene. V lost 5 bases and J lost 4, with 17 bases in between. This CDR3 has 15 residues.

This clonotype appeared many times. CDR3 residues: CASSLALTDTYQETQYF. CDR3 coding DNA: TGTGCCAGCAGCTTAGCGCTGACGGACACGTACCAAGAGACCCAGTACTTC. J is TRBJ2-5 and V is TRBV7-8; TRBD1 might be the D (5 bases). This CDR3 region has 17 residues. Germline V gene data show CDR1 as SGHVS and CDR2 as FQNEAQ. The germline V and J ends were trimmed by 0 bases and 0 bases, with 14 bases remaining between them.

This clonotype was seen ten or more times. At one end, the junction sequence differs from germline, possibly due to a read error. The V call is TRBV9, the J call TRBJ2-2; D is possibly TRBD1 (5 bases). The length of the CDR3 is 13 residues. Germline V gives CDR1 SGDLS, CDR2 YYNGEE. The CDR3 loop is CASSAGNPGELFF. CDR3 nucleotide sequence: TGTGCCAGCAGTGCAGGGAACCCCGGGGAGCTGTTTTTT.

V gene TRBV2 combines with J gene TRBJ2-5, with D unresolved. The V and J ends lost 3 bases and 5 bases respectively, with 7 bases between them. The CDR3 extends over 12 amino acids. Germline V lookup: CDR1 SNHLY, CDR2 FYNNEI. In DNA form, the CDR3 reads TGTGCCAGCAGTGACACGGCGGAGACCCAGTACTTC. This translates into CASSDTAETQYF.

V gene TRBV15 combines with J gene TRBJ2-7, with TRBD1 matching 8 bases. CDR3 length: 13 amino acids. CDR1 and CDR2 from the germline V gene are LNHNV and YYDKDF (reference sequence). V lost 9 bases and J lost 5; bases outside the gene matches: 9. The CDR3 nucleotides are TGTGCCACTACCGGACAGGGAATCCACGAGCAGTACTTC. Amino acid sequence: CATTGQGIHEQYF. The whole variable domain, remainder taken from reference TRBV15 and TRBJ2-7, is DAMVIQNPRYQVTQFGKPVTLSCSQTLNHNVMYWYQQKSSQAPKLLFHYYDKDFNNEADTPDNFQSRRPNTSFCFLDIRSPGLGDTAMYLCATTGQGIHEQYFGPGTRLTVT.

V usage is TRBV9 and J usage is TRBJ2-1, with a possible D match to TRBD2 (6 bases). V dropped 3 bases and J dropped 0 bases, with 16 bases sitting between them. The CDR3 is made up of 17 amino acids. Germline lookup yields CDR1 SGDLS and CDR2 YYNGEE. This chain's CDR3 is CASSGTSRVFSYNEQFF. The CDR3 DNA follows: TGTGCCAGCAGCGGAACTAGCCGAGTTTTCTCCTACAATGAGCAGTTCTTC.

The chain carries TRBV14 and TRBJ2-7; D ambiguous. Trimming took off 5 bases at V and 7 bases at J, with 6 bases between the two ends. Germline V lookup: CDR1 SGHDN, CDR2 FVKESK. The CDR3 spans 10 residues. The CDR3 loop reads CASSGEEQYF. CDR3 nucleotides: TGTGCCAGCAGCGGTGAGGAGCAGTACTTC.

This clonotype was counted at least ten times. This sequence joins TRBV7-9 and TRBJ2-7, with a tentative D call TRBD2 (7 bases). The CDR3 loop spans 15 amino acids. The germline V and J ends were trimmed by 5 bases and 3 bases, with 17 bases remaining between them. Germline V gene data show CDR1 as SEHNR and CDR2 as FQNEAQ (reference sequence). CDR3 in DNA: TGTGCCAGCAGCCCAGGGGAGGGACTGGGCTACGAGCAGTACTTC. The encoded protein is CASSPGEGLGYEQYF.

At least ten counts were recorded for this clonotype. CDR3 amino acids: CASSLEAQGWGNEQFF. CDR3 DNA sequence: TGTGCCAGCAGCTTAGAAGCACAGGGTTGGGGGAATGAGCAGTTCTTC. The chain links TRBV7-2 to TRBJ2-1; TRBD1 might be the D (6 bases). The CDR3 covers 16 residues. Trimming shortened V by 1 base and J by 7 bases, and 17 bases separated the two germline ends. Looked up from germline, CDR1 is SGHTA and CDR2 is FQGNSA.